Shown below are 16 T cell receptor beta chains from a single sample sequenced in a study of yellow fever vaccine responses in identical twins. TCRdb passed the RT-PCR reads through MiXCR, listing each CDR3 protein once. The table has 5,900 or so distinct CDR3 sequences, 65% to 85% seen once. Sequences were derived from T cells from blood (PBMCs), unsorted or a sorted subset (not recorded which), sampled before or after yellow fever vaccination (not recorded which). These receptors all stem from a woman aged 18-29 years who received the yellow fever vaccine.

This chain joins TRBV15 and TRBJ2-5, with TRBD2 as a possible D gene (5 bases). The V and J ends lost 0 bases and 1 base respectively, with 12 bases between them. Germline loops: CDR1 LNHNV, CDR2 YYDKDF (reference sequence). The CDR3 spans 16 residues. The CDR3 DNA reads as TGTGCCACCAGCAGAGATCCGGGGTACGGCCAAGAGACCCAGTACTTC. Amino acids: CATSRDPGYGQETQYF. The entire variable domain, with the rest obtained from reference TRBV15 and TRBJ2-5, is as follows: DAMVIQNPRYQVTQFGKPVTLSCSQTLNHNVMYWYQQKSSQAPKLLFHYYDKDFNNEADTPDNFQSRRPNTSFCFLDIRSPGLGDTAMYLCATSRDPGYGQETQYFGPGTRLLVL.

The chain joins TRBV29-1 to TRBJ2-7; D gene unclear. V lost 4 bases to trimming and J lost 4 bases, with 11 bases between them. Germline values: CDR1 SQVTM, CDR2 ANQGSEA. CDR3 length: 12 amino acids. For the CDR3, the DNA is TGCAGCGTTGTCGCGTCCTCATACGAGCAGTACTTC. This gives the protein CSVVASSYEQYF.

The chain recombines TRBV9 with TRBJ2-3, with D unclear. The CDR3 loop spans 14 amino acids. Germline lookup yields CDR1 SGDLS and CDR2 YYNGEE. V was cut by 4 bases and J by 0 bases, with 9 bases left in between. The CDR3 reads CASSPPISTDTQYF. CDR3 coding DNA: TGTGCCAGCAGCCCACCAATAAGCACAGATACGCAGTATTTT.

This clonotype was picked up one time. The chain carries TRBV5-1 and TRBJ2-5; no clear D. Germline V gene sequence: CDR1 SGHRS, CDR2 YFSETQ. CDR3 length: 14 residues. The V gene lost 0 bases and the J gene lost 2 bases, with 8 bases spanning the gap. The CDR3: CASSLGQPQETQYF. The CDR3 DNA reads as TGCGCCAGCAGCTTGGGGCAACCACAAGAGACCCAGTACTTC.

This chain connects TRBV12-3 or TRBV12-4 to TRBJ2-5; possible D gene TRBD1, 5 bases. Deletions cut 7 bases from V and 5 bases from J, with 14 bases between. The CDR3 sequence is 13 residues long. The CDR3 region has the DNA TGTGCCAGCACCTTGGACACTCGGGAGACCCAGTACTTC. Its protein is CASTLDTRETQYF.

This clonotype turned up a few times. The chain recombines TRBV4-1 with TRBJ2-5; no clear D. CDR1 and CDR2 from the germline V gene are MGHRA and YSYEKL. The CDR3 loop spans 16 amino acids. V was shortened by 0 bases and J by 1 base, with 12 bases between the two germline ends. The CDR3 DNA reads TGCGCCAGCAGCCAAGATCGGACGTCGGTCCAAGAGACCCAGTACTTC. Its protein product is CASSQDRTSVQETQYF.

CDR3 nucleotides: TGTGCCATCAGCGGAGGGACTAGCGGATACAATGAGCAGTTCTTC. This translates into CAISGGTSGYNEQFF. The rearrangement joins TRBV10-3 to TRBJ2-1; 11 bases fit TRBD2. The trim removed 6 bases at V and 4 bases at J, leaving 5 bases unmatched. The CDR3 has 15 amino acids. Germline CDR1 reads ENHRY; CDR2 reads SYGVKD.

This chain links TRBV7-6 with TRBJ1-1; D unclear. The CDR3 consists of 14 residues. The germline CDR1 and CDR2 sequences are SGHVS and FNYEAQ. Trimming took 1 base from V and 1 from J, leaving 7 bases between them. CDR3 protein: CASSLGGPNTEAFF. The DNA of the CDR3 is TGTGCCAGCAGCTTAGGAGGGCCGAACACTGAAGCTTTCTTT.

In this sample, this clonotype turned up once. This rearrangement joins TRBV29-1 to TRBJ2-7; D is unresolved. This CDR3 comprises 13 residues. Trimming pared 4 bases from V and 2 bases from J, leaving 12 bases between. The germline CDR1 and CDR2 sequences are SQVTM and ANQGSEA. CDR3 region: CSVGSSTTYEQYF. In DNA form, the CDR3 reads TGCAGCGTTGGCTCTTCAACCACCTACGAGCAGTACTTC.

The chain couples TRBV4-1 to TRBJ2-3; 7 bases are a match to TRBD2. Germline-derived CDR1 and CDR2 are MGHRA and YSYEKL. J was trimmed by 5 bases and V by 1 base; bases with no gene match: 6. The CDR3 is 15 amino acids. The CDR3 sequence: CASSQVAGVLDTQYF. The CDR3 nucleotides are TGCGCCAGCAGCCAAGTGGCGGGGGTCTTAGATACGCAGTATTTT.

This clonotype came up a few times. The rearrangement uses TRBV14 and TRBJ2-7; TRBD1 matches 7 bases. V trimming: 2 bases; J trimming: 0 bases; junction bases outside the gene matches: 4. The CDR3 has 15 residues. CDR1 and CDR2 (germline): SGHDN, FVKESK. The CDR3 bases are TGTGCCAGCAGCCAAATGACAGGGAGCTCCTACGAGCAGTACTTC. Its translation is CASSQMTGSSYEQYF.

This clonotype was recorded once. The V gene is TRBV6-1, the J gene TRBJ1-5; no definite D call. Trimming removed 6 bases from V and 3 bases from J, with 6 bases in between. Per germline, CDR1 MNHNS and CDR2 SASEGT. The CDR3 has 12 residues. The CDR3 DNA is TGTGCCAGCAGGGGCCCCAATCAGCCCCAGCATTTT. Protein product: CASRGPNQPQHF.

The rearrangement uses TRBV5-6 and TRBJ2-5; tentative D call: TRBD2 (5 bases). V was trimmed by 4 bases and J by 9 bases, leaving 13 bases between them. CDR3 size: 12 residues. Germline assignment: CDR1 SGHDT and CDR2 YYEEEE. In DNA form, the CDR3 reads TGTGCCAGCAGCACCGGAGAGAGGGCCCAGTACTTC. This gives the protein CASSTGERAQYF.

V and J are TRBV12-3 or TRBV12-4 and TRBJ2-5, with D maybe TRBD2 (6 bases). V was shortened by 6 bases and J by 5 bases, with 16 bases between the two germline ends. CDR3 size: 14 residues. DNA of the CDR3: TGTGCCAGCAGCCAACAGGTTAGCGGTGAGACCCAGTACTTC. Its translation: CASSQQVSGETQYF.

The V gene is TRBV9, the J gene TRBJ2-1; D unclear. Deletions cut 4 bases from V and 0 bases from J, with 11 bases between. CDR1 is SGDLS, CDR2 YYNGEE, per germline. There are 15 residues in the CDR3. This CDR3 is CASSTFGSSYNEQFF. CDR3 bases: TGTGCCAGCAGCACCTTTGGAAGCTCCTACAATGAGCAGTTCTTC.

The J gene is TRBJ2-7, the V gene TRBV23-1; D not certain. TRBV23-1 is an open reading frame, and its role is uncertain. The V end was cut by 7 bases, the J end by 8 bases, with 12 bases between. The CDR3 sequence is 11 residues long. In DNA form, the CDR3 reads TGCGCCAGCACCCAGAGAGGACAGCAGTACTTC. It specifies CASTQRGQQYF.